Listed here is a single T cell receptor beta chain. Its antigen is not known. There were no patients who had received any treatment before thyroid surgery. This sample was included in a study of metastatic and nonmetastatic thyroid tumors. Findings and limits, study-wide: The study reportedly found significantly higher TCR beta diversity in malignant thyroid tumors than benign nodules, in blood and tumor.

The length of the CDR3 is 11 residues. Germline V CDR1 and CDR2: MDHEN, SYDVKM. With 6 bases removed from V and 3 bases from J, the gap between germline ends came to 6 bases. MiXCR was used by TCRdb to re-call the PCR reads. In the table there are 9,000 to 15,000 clones, approximately 29% of which are singletons. V gene TRBV28 combines with J gene TRBJ2-7; no definite D call. Source material: tumor tissue. The receptor was isolated from a female donor with papillary thyroid cancer or a benign thyroid nodule (not recorded which). Some clones in this sample may be carry-over from other donors' samples. DNA of the CDR3: TGTGCCAGCAGCCTTGGCTACGAGCAGTACTTC. Translation: CASSLGYEQYF.